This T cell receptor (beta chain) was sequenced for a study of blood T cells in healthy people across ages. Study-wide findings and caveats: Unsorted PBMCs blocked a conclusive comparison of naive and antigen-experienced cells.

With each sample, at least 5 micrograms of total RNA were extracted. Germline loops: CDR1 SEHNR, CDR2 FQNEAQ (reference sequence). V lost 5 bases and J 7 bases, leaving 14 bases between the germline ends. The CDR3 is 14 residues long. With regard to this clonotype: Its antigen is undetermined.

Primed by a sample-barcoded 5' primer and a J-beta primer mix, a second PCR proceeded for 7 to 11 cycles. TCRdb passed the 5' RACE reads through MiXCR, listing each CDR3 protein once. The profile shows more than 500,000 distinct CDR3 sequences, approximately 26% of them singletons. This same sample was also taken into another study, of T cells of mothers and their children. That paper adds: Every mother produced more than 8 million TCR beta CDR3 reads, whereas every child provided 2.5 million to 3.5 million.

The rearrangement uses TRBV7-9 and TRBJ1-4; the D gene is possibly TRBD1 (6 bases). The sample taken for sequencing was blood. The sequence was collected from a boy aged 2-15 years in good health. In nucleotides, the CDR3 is TGTGCCAGCAGCGCCTGGGACACGTCTGAAAAACTGTTTTTT. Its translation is CASSAWDTSEKLFF.